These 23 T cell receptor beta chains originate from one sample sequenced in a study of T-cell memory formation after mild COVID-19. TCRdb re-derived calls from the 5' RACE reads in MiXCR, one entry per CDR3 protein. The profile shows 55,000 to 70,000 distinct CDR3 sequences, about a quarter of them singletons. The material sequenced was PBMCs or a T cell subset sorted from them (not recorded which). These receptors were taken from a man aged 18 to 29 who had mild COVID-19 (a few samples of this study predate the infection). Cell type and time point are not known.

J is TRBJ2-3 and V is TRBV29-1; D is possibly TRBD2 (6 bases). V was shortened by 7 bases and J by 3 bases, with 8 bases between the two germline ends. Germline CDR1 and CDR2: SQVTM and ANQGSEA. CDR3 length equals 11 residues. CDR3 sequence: CSETRTDTQYF. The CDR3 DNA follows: TGCAGCGAGACTAGGACAGATACGCAGTATTTT.

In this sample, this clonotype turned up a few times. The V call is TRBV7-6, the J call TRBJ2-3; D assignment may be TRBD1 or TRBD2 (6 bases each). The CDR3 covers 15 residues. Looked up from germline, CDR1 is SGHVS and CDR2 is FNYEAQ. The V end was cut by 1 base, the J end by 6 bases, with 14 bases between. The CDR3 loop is CASSLDVRGEDTQYF. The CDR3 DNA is TGTGCCAGCAGCTTAGACGTTAGGGGGGAGGATACGCAGTATTTT.

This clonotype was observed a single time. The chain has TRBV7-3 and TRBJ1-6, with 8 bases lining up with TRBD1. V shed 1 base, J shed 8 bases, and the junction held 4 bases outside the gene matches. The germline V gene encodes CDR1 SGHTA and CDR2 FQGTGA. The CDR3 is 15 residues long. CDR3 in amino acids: CASSLRGQEYSPLHF. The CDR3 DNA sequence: TGTGCCAGCAGCTTAAGGGGACAGGAGTATTCACCCCTCCACTTT.

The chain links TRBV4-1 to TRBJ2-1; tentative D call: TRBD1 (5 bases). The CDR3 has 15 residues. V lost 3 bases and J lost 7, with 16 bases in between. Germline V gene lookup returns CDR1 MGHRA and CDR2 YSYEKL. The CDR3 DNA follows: TGCGCCAGCAGCCAGGATATGGGGCGCTGGAATGAGCAGTTCTTC. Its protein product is CASSQDMGRWNEQFF.

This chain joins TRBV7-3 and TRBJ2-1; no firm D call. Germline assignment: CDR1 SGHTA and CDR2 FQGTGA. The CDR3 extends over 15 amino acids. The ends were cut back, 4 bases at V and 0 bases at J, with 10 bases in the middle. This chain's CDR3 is CASSSDPASYNEQFF. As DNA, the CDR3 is TGTGCCAGCAGCTCGGACCCCGCCTCCTACAATGAGCAGTTCTTC.

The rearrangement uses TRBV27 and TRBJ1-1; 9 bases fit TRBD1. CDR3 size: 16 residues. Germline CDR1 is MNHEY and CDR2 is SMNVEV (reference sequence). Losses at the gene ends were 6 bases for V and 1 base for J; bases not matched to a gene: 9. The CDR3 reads CASSITGGDRNTEAFF. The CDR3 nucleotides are TGTGCCAGCAGCATTACAGGGGGCGACCGGAACACTGAAGCTTTCTTT.

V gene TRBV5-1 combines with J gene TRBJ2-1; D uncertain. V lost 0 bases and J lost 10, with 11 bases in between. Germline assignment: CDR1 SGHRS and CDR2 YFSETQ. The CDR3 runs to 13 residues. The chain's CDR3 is CASSLELLHEQFF. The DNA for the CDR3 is TGCGCCAGCAGCTTGGAACTCCTTCACGAGCAGTTCTTC.

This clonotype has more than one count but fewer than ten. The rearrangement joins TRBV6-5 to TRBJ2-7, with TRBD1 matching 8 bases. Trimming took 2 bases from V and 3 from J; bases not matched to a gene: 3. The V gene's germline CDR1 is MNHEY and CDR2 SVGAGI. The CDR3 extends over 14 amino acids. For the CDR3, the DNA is TGTGCCAGCAGTTACGGACAGGGAAGCTACGAGCAGTACTTC. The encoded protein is CASSYGQGSYEQYF.

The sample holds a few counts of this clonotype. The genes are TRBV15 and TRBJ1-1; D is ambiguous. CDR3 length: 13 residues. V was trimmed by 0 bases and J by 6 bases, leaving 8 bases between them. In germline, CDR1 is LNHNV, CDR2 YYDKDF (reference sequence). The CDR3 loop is CATSREAGPEAFF. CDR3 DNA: TGTGCCACCAGCAGAGAAGCGGGCCCTGAAGCTTTCTTT.

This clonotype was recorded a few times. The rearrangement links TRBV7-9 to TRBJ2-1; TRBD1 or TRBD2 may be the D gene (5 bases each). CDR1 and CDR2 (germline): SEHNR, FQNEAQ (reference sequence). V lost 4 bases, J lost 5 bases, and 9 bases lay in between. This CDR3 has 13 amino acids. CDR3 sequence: CASSSGPHNEQFF. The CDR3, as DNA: TGTGCCAGCAGCTCGGGGCCCCACAATGAGCAGTTCTTC.

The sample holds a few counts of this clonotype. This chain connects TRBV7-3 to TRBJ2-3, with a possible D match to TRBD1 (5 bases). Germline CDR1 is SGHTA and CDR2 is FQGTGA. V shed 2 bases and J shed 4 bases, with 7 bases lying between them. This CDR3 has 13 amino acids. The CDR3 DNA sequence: TGTGCCAGCAGCTTACCAGGGTCAGATACGCAGTATTTT. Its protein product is CASSLPGSDTQYF.

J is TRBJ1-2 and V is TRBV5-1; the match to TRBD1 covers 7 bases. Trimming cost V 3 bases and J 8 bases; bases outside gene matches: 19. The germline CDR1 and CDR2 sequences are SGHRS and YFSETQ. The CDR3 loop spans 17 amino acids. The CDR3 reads CASSSPRQGGRETGYTF. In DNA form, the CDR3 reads TGCGCCAGCAGCTCCCCACGACAGGGAGGGAGAGAGACAGGCTACACCTTC.

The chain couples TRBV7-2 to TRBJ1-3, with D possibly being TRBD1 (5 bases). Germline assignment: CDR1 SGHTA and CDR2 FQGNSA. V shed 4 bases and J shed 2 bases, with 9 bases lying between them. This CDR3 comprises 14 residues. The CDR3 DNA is TGTGCCAGCAGCTACGACAGCCCTGGAAACACCATATATTTT. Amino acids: CASSYDSPGNTIYF.

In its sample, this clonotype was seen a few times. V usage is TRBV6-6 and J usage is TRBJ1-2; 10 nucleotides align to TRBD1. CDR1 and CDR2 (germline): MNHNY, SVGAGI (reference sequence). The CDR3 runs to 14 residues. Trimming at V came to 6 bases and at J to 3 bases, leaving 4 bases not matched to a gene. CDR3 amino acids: CASSRDRGYYGYTF. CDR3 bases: TGTGCCAGCAGCAGGGACAGGGGATACTATGGCTACACCTTC.

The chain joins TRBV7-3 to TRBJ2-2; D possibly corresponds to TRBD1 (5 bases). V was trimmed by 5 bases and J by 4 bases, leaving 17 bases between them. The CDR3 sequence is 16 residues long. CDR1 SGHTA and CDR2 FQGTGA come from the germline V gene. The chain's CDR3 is CASSPSAGPVTGELFF. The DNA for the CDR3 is TGTGCCAGCAGCCCGAGTGCAGGGCCGGTCACCGGGGAGCTGTTTTTT.

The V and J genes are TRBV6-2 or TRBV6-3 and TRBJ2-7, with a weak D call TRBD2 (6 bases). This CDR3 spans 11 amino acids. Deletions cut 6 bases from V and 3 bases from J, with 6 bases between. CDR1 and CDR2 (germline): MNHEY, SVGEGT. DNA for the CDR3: TGTGCCAGCAGGACTAGCTACGAGCAGTACTTC. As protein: CASRTSYEQYF.

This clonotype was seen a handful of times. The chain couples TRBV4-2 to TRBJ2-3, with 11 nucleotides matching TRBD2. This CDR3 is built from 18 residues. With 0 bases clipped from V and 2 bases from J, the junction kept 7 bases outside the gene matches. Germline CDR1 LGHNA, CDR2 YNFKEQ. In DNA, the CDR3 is TGTGCCAGCAGCCAAGACCCCGGGACTAGCGGATTCACAGATACGCAGTATTTT. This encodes CASSQDPGTSGFTDTQYF.

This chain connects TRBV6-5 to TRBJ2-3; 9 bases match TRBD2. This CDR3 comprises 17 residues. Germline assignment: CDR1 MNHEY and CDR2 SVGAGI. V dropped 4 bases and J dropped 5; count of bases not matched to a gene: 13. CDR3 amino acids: CASSSDQGLAAIDTQYF. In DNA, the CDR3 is TGTGCCAGCAGTTCCGACCAGGGACTAGCCGCGATAGATACGCAGTATTTT.

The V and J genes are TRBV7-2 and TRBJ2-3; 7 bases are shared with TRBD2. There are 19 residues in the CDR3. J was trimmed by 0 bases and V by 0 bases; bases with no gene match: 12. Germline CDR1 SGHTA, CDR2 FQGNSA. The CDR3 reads CASSLALPSTSVSTDTQYF. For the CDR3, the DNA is TGTGCCAGCAGCTTAGCCCTCCCATCTACTAGCGTTAGCACAGATACGCAGTATTTT.

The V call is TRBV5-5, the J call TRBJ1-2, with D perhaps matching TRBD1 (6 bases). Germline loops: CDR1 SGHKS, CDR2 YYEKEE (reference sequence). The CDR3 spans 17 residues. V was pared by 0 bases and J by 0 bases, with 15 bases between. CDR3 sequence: CASSLGLRGAPNYGYTF. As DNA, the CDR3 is TGTGCCAGCAGCTTGGGATTACGGGGGGCTCCTAACTATGGCTACACCTTC.

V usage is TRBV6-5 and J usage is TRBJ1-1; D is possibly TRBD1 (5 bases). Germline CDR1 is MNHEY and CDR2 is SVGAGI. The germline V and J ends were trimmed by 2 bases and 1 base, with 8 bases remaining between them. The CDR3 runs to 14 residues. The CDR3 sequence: CASSYQGQNTEAFF. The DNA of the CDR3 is TGTGCCAGCAGTTACCAAGGACAGAACACTGAAGCTTTCTTT.

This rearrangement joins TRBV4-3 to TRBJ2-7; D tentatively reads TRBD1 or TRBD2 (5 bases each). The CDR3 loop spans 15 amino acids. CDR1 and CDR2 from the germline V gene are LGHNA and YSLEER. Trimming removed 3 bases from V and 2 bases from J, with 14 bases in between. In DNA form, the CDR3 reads TGCGCCAGCAGCCAGATTCGGGACCTGACCTACGAGCAGTACGTC. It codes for CASSQIRDLTYEQYV.

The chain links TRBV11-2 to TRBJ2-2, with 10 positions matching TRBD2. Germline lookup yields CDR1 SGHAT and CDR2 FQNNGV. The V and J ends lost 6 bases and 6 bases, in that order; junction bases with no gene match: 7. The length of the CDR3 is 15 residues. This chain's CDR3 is CASRPSGGAPGELFF. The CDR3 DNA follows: TGTGCCAGCAGACCAAGCGGGGGGGCTCCCGGGGAGCTGTTTTTT.